Below, 27 T cell receptor beta chains from the same sample are listed, as sequenced in a study of CD8+CD57+ T cells in acquired aplastic anemia. Individuals selected for sequencing had exhibited CD8+CD57+ cell expansion on flow cytometry. The use of genomic DNA as template underpinned the TCR beta VDJ and CDR3 profiling. TCRdb reprocessed the reads via MiXCR and lists one record per CDR3 protein. The sample consists of 150,000 to 200,000 distinct CDR3 sequences, about 45% of them appearing once. Sequencing was carried out using sorted CD4+, CD8+, or CD8+CD57+ T cells (not recorded which) from PBMCs. The receptor source for this set is a human donor with aplastic anemia.

The table lists this clonotype with a few counts. The chain carries TRBV5-6 and TRBJ2-3; 13 nucleotides align to TRBD2. The V gene end was trimmed by 4 bases and the J gene end by 5 bases; junction bases not matched to a gene: 13. Germline loops: CDR1 SGHDT, CDR2 YYEEEE. The CDR3 extends over 18 amino acids. The CDR3 loop reads CASSPGLAGAALVDTQYF. The CDR3 region has the DNA TGTGCCAGCAGCCCAGGACTAGCGGGGGCCGCGTTAGTAGATACGCAGTATTTT.

This clonotype was picked up a small number of times. V and J are TRBV20-1 and TRBJ1-2, with D hard to call. Germline loops: CDR1 DFQATT, CDR2 SNEGSKA (reference sequence). Trimming left V 3 bases short and J 7 bases short, with 18 bases between. CDR3 length: 14 residues. CDR3 in DNA: TGCAGTGCTAGGACCGATCTCTGGGGTGGTGGCTACACCTTC. Translating gives CSARTDLWGGGYTF.

This clonotype was detected many times. V is TRBV5-4 and J is TRBJ2-7; no definite D call. CDR1 is SGHNT and CDR2 is YYREEE in the germline V gene (reference sequence). Deletions cut 4 bases from V and 6 bases from J, with 14 bases between. The CDR3 has 13 amino acids. The CDR3 sequence is CASSMTTRVEQYF. In DNA, the CDR3 is TGTGCCAGCAGCATGACGACACGTGTCGAGCAGTACTTC.

This clonotype was seen a handful of times. The chain is built from TRBV7-9 and TRBJ2-7; D is unclear. The germline CDR1 and CDR2 sequences are SEHNR and FQNEAQ (reference sequence). The CDR3 contains 12 residues. V lost 5 bases to trimming and J lost 6 bases, with 11 bases between them. The CDR3 DNA reads as TGTGCCAGCAGCCTACGGAACCTCGAGCAGTACTTC. Amino acid sequence: CASSLRNLEQYF. Full variable domain (missing parts from reference TRBV7-9 and TRBJ2-7): DTGVSQNPRHKITKRGQNVTFRCDPISEHNRLYWYRQTLGQGPEFLTYFQNEAQLEKSRLLSDRFSAERPKGSFSTLEIQRTEQGDSAMYLCASSLRNLEQYFGPGTRLTVT.

This clonotype was observed many times. The chain carries TRBV11-1 and TRBJ2-3; TRBD2 agrees at 15 bases. The CDR3 totals 15 residues. The J segment lost 5 bases and the V segment lost 5 bases, leaving 2 bases of the junction unmatched. CDR1 SGHAT and CDR2 FQDESV come from the germline V gene (reference sequence). The CDR3 bases are TGTGCCAGCAGCCCGGGACTAGCGGGGGGAGATACGCAGTATTTT. It codes for CASSPGLAGGDTQYF.

The chain couples TRBV13 to TRBJ2-7; D perhaps matches TRBD1 (6 bases). This CDR3 has 17 residues. V dropped 0 bases and J dropped 7 bases, with 22 bases sitting between them. The germline gives CDR1 PRHDT, CDR2 FYEKMQ (reference sequence). CDR3 sequence: CASSLGAGAPRSGEQYF. CDR3 coding DNA: TGTGCCAGCAGCTTAGGCGCAGGGGCACCTAGGTCGGGGGAGCAGTACTTC.

The chain is built from TRBV5-1 and TRBJ2-3; TRBD2 might be the D (5 bases). Trimming took off 7 bases at V and 1 base at J, with 13 bases between the two ends. The CDR3 runs to 14 residues. Germline-derived CDR1 and CDR2 are SGHRS and YFSETQ. The CDR3 DNA reads TGCGCCAGCGGCCGAGAGAGGGGCACAGATACGCAGTATTTT. Translated, it gives CASGRERGTDTQYF.

Only a few counts were recorded for this clonotype. The rearrangement uses TRBV7-8 and TRBJ2-7; 7 bases match TRBD2. With 0 bases clipped from V and 7 bases from J, the junction kept 0 bases outside the gene matches. Germline-derived CDR1 and CDR2 are SGHVS and FQNEAQ. The CDR3 extends over 12 amino acids. The CDR3 sequence is CASSLAGREQYF. The CDR3, as DNA: TGTGCCAGCAGCTTAGCCGGGAGGGAGCAGTACTTC.

There are a few counts of this clonotype. V gene TRBV11-2 combines with J gene TRBJ1-6; TRBD1 agrees at 9 bases. The CDR3 has 15 residues. The V gene's germline CDR1 is SGHAT and CDR2 FQNNGV. Unmatched junction bases numbered 9, after V lost 5 bases and J lost 10 bases. The CDR3 nucleotides are TGTGCCAGCAGCGCTGGACAGGGGACCTTCTCACCCCTCCACTTT. It translates to CASSAGQGTFSPLHF.

In this sample, this clonotype turned up many times. The rearrangement uses TRBV6-2 or TRBV6-3 and TRBJ1-1; TRBD1 matches at 7 bases. Losses at the gene ends were 3 bases for V and 3 bases for J; bases not matched to a gene: 1. The CDR3 contains 13 residues. CDR1 MNHEY and CDR2 SVGEGT come from the germline V gene. The CDR3 DNA is TGTGCCAGCAGTTATACAGGGGACACTGAAGCTTTCTTT. Translation: CASSYTGDTEAFF.

Comments on this clonotype: This may stem from a read error, because a much larger clone lies one nucleotide away. The gene calls are TRBV27 and TRBJ2-7; no firm D call. Germline CDR1 is MNHEY and CDR2 is SMNVEV (reference sequence). The length of the CDR3 is 14 residues. The CDR3 spells CASSFSGAGYERYF. The CDR3 DNA reads TGTGCCAGCAGTTTTTCGGGTGCTGGGTACGAGCGGTACTTC.

The J gene is TRBJ2-3, the V gene TRBV20-1; tentative D call: TRBD2 (5 bases). V lost 1 base and J lost 0, with 8 bases in between. Germline CDR1 DFQATT, CDR2 SNEGSKA (reference sequence). The CDR3 totals 14 residues. The CDR3 bases are TGCAGTGCTAGAGTTGGCGGGAGCACAGATACGCAGTATTTT. Its translation is CSARVGGSTDTQYF.

V is TRBV15 and J is TRBJ2-7; no definite D call. V gave up 4 bases and J gave up 0 bases, with 7 bases separating them. In germline, CDR1 is LNHNV, CDR2 YYDKDF (reference sequence). There are 13 residues in the CDR3. CDR3 in DNA: TGTGCCACCAGCATGGCCGGCTCCTACGAGCAGTACTTC. This translates into CATSMAGSYEQYF.

This clonotype was counted at least ten times. CDR3 protein: CASTDLVGKPQHF. In DNA, the CDR3 is TGTGCCAGCACCGACCTAGTAGGGAAGCCCCAGCATTTT. This chain links TRBV2 with TRBJ1-5; no reliable D call. CDR3 length: 13 residues. Germline loops: CDR1 SNHLY, CDR2 FYNNEI. Trimming removed 7 bases from V and 8 bases from J, with 15 bases in between.

The chain is built from TRBV7-9 and TRBJ2-7, with D perhaps assigned TRBD1 or TRBD2 (5 bases each). Deletions cut 0 bases from V and 5 bases from J, with 14 bases between. The CDR3 totals 15 residues. The V gene's germline CDR1 is SEHNR and CDR2 FQNEAQ (reference sequence). CDR3 nucleotide sequence: TGTGCCAGCAGCTTAGCTGGGACCTCAATCCACGAGCAGTACTTC. As protein: CASSLAGTSIHEQYF.

This chain uses TRBV10-2 with TRBJ1-2, with 9 bases identical to TRBD1. After removal of 5 bases from V and 5 bases from J, the junction contained 15 bases not matched to a gene. The CDR3 is made up of 17 amino acids. The V gene's germline CDR1 is WSHSY and CDR2 SAAADI. The CDR3 sequence: CASSNTGGASVGYGYTF. CDR3 DNA: TGCGCCAGCAGTAACACAGGGGGCGCTTCGGTAGGGTATGGCTACACCTTC.

A word on this clonotype: As the CDR3 is not closed by the conserved phenylalanine or tryptophan, this likely results from a read error. No DNA is shown, since the ends of the CDR3 on it are uncertain; the CDR3 is the one TCRdb lists. J is TRBJ2-7 and V is TRBV2; TRBD2, the table's D call, lacks a check against the DNA. Germline CDR1 is SNHLY and CDR2 is FYNNEI. The length of the CDR3 is 8 amino acids, counting both ends. This CDR3 is CASRGRTG.

V and J are TRBV12-3 or TRBV12-4 and TRBJ1-6; TRBD1 might be the D (6 bases). There are 19 residues in the CDR3. V was cut by 9 bases and J by 3 bases, with 27 bases left in between. DNA of the CDR3: TGTGCCAGTGCTAGGTCGGTGGACAGATCGTCCGACTATAATTCACCCCTCCACTTT. Residues: CASARSVDRSSDYNSPLHF.

The chain combines TRBV2 with TRBJ1-2; 10 nucleotides match TRBD1. This CDR3 spans 14 amino acids. Germline lookup yields CDR1 SNHLY and CDR2 FYNNEI. Trimming at V came to 6 bases and at J to 8 bases, leaving 9 bases not matched to a gene. The CDR3 region has the DNA TGTGCCAGCAGCGGAGAGGACAGGGGGAACGGCTACACCTTC. This codes for CASSGEDRGNGYTF.

This clonotype was detected many times. This chain links TRBV29-1 with TRBJ2-5; no reliable D call. This CDR3 has 11 amino acids. Germline V gene data show CDR1 as SQVTM and CDR2 as ANQGSEA. V shed 4 bases and J shed 6 bases, with 9 bases lying between them. The CDR3 reads CSVVPPQTQYF. The CDR3 nucleotides are TGCAGCGTTGTCCCACCCCAGACCCAGTACTTC.

The V call is TRBV20-1, the J call TRBJ2-5; 11 bases match TRBD2. CDR3 length equals 15 residues. Germline V gene lookup returns CDR1 DFQATT and CDR2 SNEGSKA (reference sequence). The V segment lost 6 bases and the J segment 7 bases; nucleotides outside the gene matches: 13. This CDR3 reads CSASLAGDPKGTQYF. CDR3 nucleotide sequence: TGCAGTGCGTCACTAGCGGGGGACCCAAAAGGGACCCAGTACTTC.

This clonotype came up many times. The chain uses TRBV5-1 and TRBJ2-3, with no clear D. The V end was cut by 4 bases, the J end by 0 bases, with 12 bases between. CDR3 size: 15 residues. From germline, CDR1 is SGHRS and CDR2 YFSETQ. The CDR3 DNA follows: TGCGCCAGCAGCCCCACCTGGGGAAGCACAGATACGCAGTATTTT. It translates to CASSPTWGSTDTQYF. Full variable domain (outside the CDR3, taken from reference TRBV5-1 and TRBJ2-3): KAGVTQTPRYLIKTRGQQVTLSCSPISGHRSVSWYQQTPGQGLQFLFEYFSETQRNKGNFPGRFSGRQFSNSRSEMNVSTLELGDSALYLCASSPTWGSTDTQYFGPGTRLTVL.

This clonotype has at least ten counts. The chain is built from TRBV12-3 or TRBV12-4 and TRBJ1-5; D possibly corresponds to TRBD1 (5 bases). CDR3 size: 13 residues. Trimming took off 6 bases at V and 3 bases at J, with 9 bases between the two ends. CDR3 sequence reads: CASSWDPNQPQHF. The CDR3 coding sequence is TGTGCCAGCAGCTGGGACCCCAATCAGCCCCAGCATTTT.

Remarks on this clonotype: A much larger clone differs by one base, so this may be a read error. The gene calls are TRBV4-1 and TRBJ2-5; TRBD2 agrees at 7 bases. The germline CDR1 and CDR2 sequences are MGHRA and YSYEKL. This CDR3 has 15 amino acids. CDR3 in amino acids: CASSQAGTIQETPYF. The CDR3 DNA reads as TGCGCCAGCAGCCAAGCCGGGACTATCCAAGAGACCCCGTACTTC.

At least ten counts were recorded for this clonotype. This chain joins TRBV11-3 and TRBJ2-1; D is unresolved. CDR3 length equals 13 residues. V shed 5 bases and J shed 3 bases, with 8 bases lying between them. CDR1 SGHNT and CDR2 YENEEA come from the germline V gene. The CDR3 spells CASSPDRYNEQFF. CDR3 coding DNA: TGTGCCAGCAGCCCGGATCGCTACAATGAGCAGTTCTTC.

The V call is TRBV29-1, the J call TRBJ1-2; no clear D. The germline V gene has CDR1 SQVTM and CDR2 ANQGSEA. Trimming removed 0 bases from V and 9 bases from J, with 17 bases in between. This CDR3 region has 14 residues. This CDR3 reads CSVEDLGRMDRYTF. In DNA, the CDR3 is TGCAGCGTTGAAGATCTAGGGAGGATGGACCGCTACACCTTC.

This clonotype was observed at least ten times. The genes are TRBV5-1 and TRBJ2-1; D gene uncertain. Between the trimmed V and J ends, which lost 0 bases and 5 bases, there was a span of 9 bases. Germline assignment: CDR1 SGHRS and CDR2 YFSETQ. The CDR3 runs 14 residues. The CDR3 DNA sequence: TGCGCCAGCAGCTTGGAGGCAGTGAACAATGAGCAGTTCTTC. This sequence encodes CASSLEAVNNEQFF.